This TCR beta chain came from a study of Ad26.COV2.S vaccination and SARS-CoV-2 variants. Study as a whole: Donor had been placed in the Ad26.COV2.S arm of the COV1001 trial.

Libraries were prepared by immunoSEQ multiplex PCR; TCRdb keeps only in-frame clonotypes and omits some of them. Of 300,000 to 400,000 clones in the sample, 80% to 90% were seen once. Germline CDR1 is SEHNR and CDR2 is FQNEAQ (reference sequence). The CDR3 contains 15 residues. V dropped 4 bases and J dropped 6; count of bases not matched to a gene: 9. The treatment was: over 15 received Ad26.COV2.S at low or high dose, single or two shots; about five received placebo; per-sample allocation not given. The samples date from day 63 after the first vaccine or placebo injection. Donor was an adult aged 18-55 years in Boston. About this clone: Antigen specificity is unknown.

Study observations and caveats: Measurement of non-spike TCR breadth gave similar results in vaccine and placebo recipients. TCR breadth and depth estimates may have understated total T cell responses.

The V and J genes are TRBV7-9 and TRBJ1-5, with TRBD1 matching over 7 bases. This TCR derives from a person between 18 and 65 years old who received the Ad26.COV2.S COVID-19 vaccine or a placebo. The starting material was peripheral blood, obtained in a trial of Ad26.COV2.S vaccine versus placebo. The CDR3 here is CASSSTTGWGQPQHF. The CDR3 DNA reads TGTGCCAGCAGCTCGACGACAGGGTGGGGTCAGCCCCAGCATTTT.